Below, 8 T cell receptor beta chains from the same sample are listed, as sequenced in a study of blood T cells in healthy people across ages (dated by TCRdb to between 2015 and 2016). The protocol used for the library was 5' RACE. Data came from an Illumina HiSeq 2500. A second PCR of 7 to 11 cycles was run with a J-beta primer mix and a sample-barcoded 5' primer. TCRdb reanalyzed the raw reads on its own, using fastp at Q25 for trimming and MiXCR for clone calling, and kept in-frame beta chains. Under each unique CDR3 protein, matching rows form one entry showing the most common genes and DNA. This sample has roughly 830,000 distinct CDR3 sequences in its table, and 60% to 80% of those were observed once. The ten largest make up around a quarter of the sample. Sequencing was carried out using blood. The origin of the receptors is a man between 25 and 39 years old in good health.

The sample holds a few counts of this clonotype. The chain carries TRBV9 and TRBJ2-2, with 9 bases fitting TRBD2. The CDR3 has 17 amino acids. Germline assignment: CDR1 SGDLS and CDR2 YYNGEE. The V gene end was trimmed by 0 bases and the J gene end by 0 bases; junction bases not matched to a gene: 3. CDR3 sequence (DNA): TGTGCCAGCAGCGTAGGGACTAGCGTTCCGAACACCGGGGAGCTGTTTTTT. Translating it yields CASSVGTSVPNTGELFF.

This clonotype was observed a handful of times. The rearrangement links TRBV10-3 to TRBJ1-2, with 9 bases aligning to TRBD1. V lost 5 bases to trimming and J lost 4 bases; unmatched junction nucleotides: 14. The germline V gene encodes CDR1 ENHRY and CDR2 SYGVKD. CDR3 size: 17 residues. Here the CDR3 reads CAISSLTGGEGSYGYTF. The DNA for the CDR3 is TGTGCCATCAGTTCCCTGACAGGGGGTGAGGGGAGCTATGGCTACACCTTC.

The CDR3 DNA follows: TGTGCCAGCAGTTACTCGACAGACTCCTATAATTCACCCCTCCACTTT. Translated, it gives CASSYSTDSYNSPLHF. This chain uses TRBV6-5 with TRBJ1-6; possibly TRBD1 for D (5 bases). The CDR3 extends over 16 amino acids. Per germline, CDR1 MNHEY and CDR2 SVGAGI. Trimming took off 0 bases at V and 0 bases at J, with 6 bases between the two ends.

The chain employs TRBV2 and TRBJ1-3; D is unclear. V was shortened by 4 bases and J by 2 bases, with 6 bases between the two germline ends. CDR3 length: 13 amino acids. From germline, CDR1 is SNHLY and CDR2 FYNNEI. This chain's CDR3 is CASSGLAGNTIYF. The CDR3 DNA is TGTGCCAGCAGTGGGCTAGCTGGAAACACCATATATTTT. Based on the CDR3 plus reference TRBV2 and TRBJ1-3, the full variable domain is EPEVTQTPSHQVTQMGQEVILRCVPISNHLYFYWYRQILGQKVEFLVSFYNNEISEKSEIFDDQFSVERPDGSNFTLKIRSTKLEDSAMYFCASSGLAGNTIYFGEGSWLTVV.

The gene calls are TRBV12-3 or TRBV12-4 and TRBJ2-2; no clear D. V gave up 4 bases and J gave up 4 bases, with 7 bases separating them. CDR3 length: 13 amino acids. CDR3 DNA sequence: TGTGCCAGCAGTTCCGGGCGCACCGGGGAGCTGTTTTTT. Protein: CASSSGRTGELFF.

DNA of the CDR3: TGTGCCATCAGTGGGTCCGGAGAGCAGTACTTC. Translation gives CAISGSGEQYF. This chain connects TRBV10-3 to TRBJ2-7, with unresolved D. Trimming stripped 4 bases from V and 7 bases from J, with 8 bases between. This CDR3 comprises 11 residues. Germline V gives CDR1 ENHRY, CDR2 SYGVKD.

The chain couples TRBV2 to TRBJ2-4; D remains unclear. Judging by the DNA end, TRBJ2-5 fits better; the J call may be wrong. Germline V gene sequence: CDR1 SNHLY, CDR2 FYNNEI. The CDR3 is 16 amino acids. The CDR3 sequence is CASSEFGSRGQETQYF. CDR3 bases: TGTGCCAGCAGTGAATTTGGCTCTCGAGGCCAAGAGACCCAGTACTTC.

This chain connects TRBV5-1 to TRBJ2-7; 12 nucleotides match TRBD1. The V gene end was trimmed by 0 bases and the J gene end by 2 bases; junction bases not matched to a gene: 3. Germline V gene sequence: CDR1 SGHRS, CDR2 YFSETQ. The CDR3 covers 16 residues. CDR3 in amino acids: CASSLEGTGGTYEQYF. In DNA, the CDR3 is TGCGCCAGCAGCTTGGAAGGGACAGGGGGCACCTACGAGCAGTACTTC.